The 20 T cell receptor beta chains below were found in one sample sequenced in a study of blood T cell repertoires in COVID-19. Here immunoSEQ multiplex PCR was the method, and the copy in TCRdb shows in-frame clones only, minus some. Of about 140,000 clones detected, 81% appear once; the ten largest clones hold over 7.5%. Source material: peripheral blood. Receptor source: an older woman with active or convalescent COVID-19.

Only a few counts were recorded for this clone. The chain is built from TRBV7-2 and TRBJ2-5, with D tentatively TRBD2 (5 bases). This CDR3 comprises 14 residues. Germline V CDR1 and CDR2: SGHTA, FQGNSA. Trimming removed 6 bases at V and 5 bases at J, with 16 bases between. The chain's CDR3 is CASRMDSIGETQYF. Written as DNA, the CDR3 is TGTGCCAGCAGAATGGACTCTATCGGGGAGACCCAGTACTTC.

The chain has TRBV6-5 and TRBJ1-6, with TRBD1 matching over 8 bases. CDR1 is MNHEY and CDR2 is SVGAGI in the germline V gene. This CDR3 spans 15 amino acids. Trimming took 5 bases from V and 14 from J; bases not matched to a gene: 14. The CDR3 DNA follows: TGTGCCAGCAGTCCAGCAGGGACAGGCCTCGCAACCCTCCACTTT. Residues: CASSPAGTGLATLHF.

The DNA for the CDR3 is TGTGCCAGCAGCTTAGACAGGGTCGGCTATGGCTACACCTTC. Translated, it gives CASSLDRVGYGYTF. The V gene is TRBV11-2, the J gene TRBJ1-2, with TRBD1 as a possible D gene (5 bases). In germline, CDR1 is SGHAT, CDR2 FQNNGV. The V end was cut by 0 bases, the J end by 4 bases, with 9 bases between. The CDR3 covers 14 residues.

This chain joins TRBV12-3 or TRBV12-4 and TRBJ1-3; no firm D call. The CDR3 runs 13 residues. V lost 8 bases, J lost 5 bases, and 13 bases lay in between. CDR3 sequence reads: CASAALTRNTIYF. DNA for the CDR3: TGTGCCAGCGCGGCGCTGACCCGAAACACCATATATTTT.

This clone was recorded once. V is TRBV7-9 and J is TRBJ1-6; no reliable D call. Germline V gene lookup returns CDR1 SEHNR and CDR2 FQNEAQ (reference sequence). There are 13 residues in the CDR3. V dropped 5 bases and J dropped 7 bases, with 9 bases sitting between them. CDR3 region: CASSPGLNSPLHF. The CDR3 region has the DNA TGTGCCAGCAGCCCGGGGTTGAATTCACCCCTCCACTTT.

This chain links TRBV28 with TRBJ2-7; the D gene is possibly TRBD2 (5 bases). Germline loops: CDR1 MDHEN, CDR2 SYDVKM. Trimming shortened V by 3 bases and J by 2 bases, and 11 bases separated the two germline ends. The CDR3 is 14 amino acids. The CDR3 loop is CASSLDSRAYEQYF. The CDR3 DNA follows: TGTGCCAGCAGTTTGGACTCTCGGGCCTACGAGCAGTACTTC.

The chain joins TRBV18 to TRBJ2-3; D remains ambiguous. The CDR3 extends over 14 amino acids. Germline CDR1 is KGHSH and CDR2 is LQKENI. V shed 6 bases and J shed 0 bases, with 10 bases lying between them. This CDR3 reads CASSPERSTDTQYF. The CDR3 region has the DNA TGTGCCAGCTCCCCTGAGAGGAGCACAGATACGCAGTATTTT.

This clone is a singleton in its sample. The V call is TRBV27, the J call TRBJ1-1, with 7 nucleotides matching TRBD1. V shed 0 bases and J 7 bases; nucleotides not matched to a gene: 8. This CDR3 comprises 15 residues. Germline loops: CDR1 MNHEY, CDR2 SMNVEV (reference sequence). CDR3 DNA sequence: TGTGCCAGCAGTTTATCGAACCTTGGACAGGTTGAAGCTTTCTTT. This sequence encodes CASSLSNLGQVEAFF.

CDR3: CASSQETTGRQPQHF. CDR3 coding DNA: TGCGCCAGCAGCCAAGAAACAACAGGGCGTCAGCCCCAGCATTTT. This chain uses TRBV4-1 with TRBJ1-5, with TRBD1 as a possible D gene (6 bases). The V end lost 0 bases, the J end lost 6 bases, and 12 bases lay between the germline ends. CDR1 and CDR2 from the germline V gene are MGHRA and YSYEKL. The CDR3 runs to 15 residues.

This sequence joins TRBV18 and TRBJ1-1; the match to TRBD1 covers 8 bases. The length of the CDR3 is 18 residues. Per germline, CDR1 KGHSH and CDR2 LQKENI. V dropped 0 bases and J dropped 0; count of bases not matched to a gene: 9. The CDR3 loop reads CASSPPRGQGAVNTEAFF. The CDR3 bases are TGTGCCAGCTCACCACCGCGTGGACAGGGAGCGGTGAACACTGAAGCTTTCTTT.

This CDR3 reads CASRGQGAYEQYV. The CDR3, as DNA: TGCGCCAGCAGGGGACAGGGGGCCTACGAGCAGTACGTC. This chain joins TRBV5-1 and TRBJ2-7; 11 nucleotides agree with TRBD1. The J segment lost 2 bases and the V segment lost 5 bases, leaving 0 bases of the junction unmatched. The length of the CDR3 is 13 residues. Germline CDR1 and CDR2: SGHRS and YFSETQ.

This clone was seen a handful of times. The V gene is TRBV5-1, the J gene TRBJ2-3; maybe TRBD1 (5 bases). The germline gives CDR1 SGHRS, CDR2 YFSETQ. V lost 0 bases, J lost 3 bases, and 14 bases lay in between. The CDR3 totals 16 residues. CDR3 coding DNA: TGCGCCAGCAGCTTGGCACCAGGGTCGCGGACAGATACGCAGTATTTT. This codes for CASSLAPGSRTDTQYF.

This chain joins TRBV20-1 and TRBJ2-1, with unresolved D. Germline V gene lookup returns CDR1 DFQATT and CDR2 SNEGSKA (reference sequence). CDR3 length equals 11 residues. V lost 1 base to trimming and J lost 10 bases, with 8 bases between them. The CDR3, as DNA: TGCAGTGCTAGAGTCACTACCGAGCAGTTCTTC. It specifies CSARVTTEQFF.

The chain employs TRBV9 and TRBJ2-7; the match to TRBD1 covers 11 bases. Germline lookup yields CDR1 SGDLS and CDR2 YYNGEE. With 3 bases clipped from V and 3 bases from J, the junction kept 5 bases outside the gene matches. CDR3 size: 15 residues. CDR3 residues: CASSEGTGGLYEQYF. For the CDR3, the DNA is TGTGCCAGCAGCGAGGGGACAGGGGGGCTCTACGAGCAGTACTTC.

The chain recombines TRBV14 with TRBJ2-7; 8 bases agree with TRBD1. This CDR3 is 16 amino acids long. V lost 0 bases to trimming and J lost 1 base; unmatched junction nucleotides: 5. The V gene's germline CDR1 is SGHDN and CDR2 FVKESK. The CDR3 sequence is CASSQESTGASYEQYF. The CDR3, as DNA: TGTGCCAGCAGCCAAGAGTCGACAGGGGCTTCCTACGAGCAGTACTTC.

The J gene is TRBJ2-7, the V gene TRBV7-9; perhaps TRBD2 as D (6 bases). CDR1 is SEHNR and CDR2 is FQNEAQ in the germline V gene (reference sequence). V lost 7 bases, J lost 3 bases, and 16 bases lay in between. The CDR3 loop spans 14 amino acids. CDR3 DNA: TGTGCCAGCATCGGGGACTCACCTATCTACGAGCAGTACTTC. This gives the protein CASIGDSPIYEQYF.

V is TRBV6-5 and J is TRBJ2-3; 9 nucleotides align to TRBD2. The CDR3 loop spans 15 amino acids. Germline V gene sequence: CDR1 MNHEY, CDR2 SVGAGI. The trim removed 2 bases at V and 6 bases at J, leaving 6 bases unmatched. CDR3 sequence: CASSYQGLAGDTQYF. The CDR3 coding sequence is TGTGCCAGCAGTTACCAGGGGCTAGCGGGGGATACGCAGTATTTT.

The gene calls are TRBV18 and TRBJ1-1; no clear D gene. With 0 bases removed from V and 4 bases from J, the gap between germline ends came to 12 bases. CDR1 KGHSH and CDR2 LQKENI come from the germline V gene. CDR3 length equals 15 residues. CDR3 nucleotides: TGTGCCAGCTCACCACCGAGGGTGGGCGGCACTGAAGCTTTCTTT. As protein: CASSPPRVGGTEAFF.

The chain combines TRBV6-1 with TRBJ1-1; TRBD1 is a possible D gene (6 bases). Trimming left V 3 bases short and J 0 bases short, with 11 bases between. The CDR3 covers 15 residues. The germline V gene has CDR1 MNHNS and CDR2 SASEGT. CDR3 sequence: CASSDRDNLNTEAFF. The CDR3 DNA follows: TGTGCCAGCAGTGACCGGGACAACTTGAACACTGAAGCTTTCTTT.

V is TRBV6-5 and J is TRBJ1-5, with 10 bases matching TRBD1. The CDR3 totals 14 residues. The germline V gene encodes CDR1 MNHEY and CDR2 SVGAGI. V was clipped by 7 bases and J by 3 bases; unmatched bases: 3. The CDR3 region is CASKGQGYNQPQHF. CDR3 coding DNA: TGTGCCAGCAAGGGACAGGGGTACAATCAGCCCCAGCATTTT.